The TCR beta chain under discussion was sequenced for a study of blood T cell repertoires in COVID-19. The germline gives CDR1 WNHNN, CDR2 SYGVQD (reference sequence). This CDR3 has 14 residues. V dropped 8 bases and J dropped 8; count of bases not matched to a gene: 10. Using immunoSEQ multiplex PCR, the repertoire was profiled, and TCRdb retains in-frame clones only, with some absent. The sample lists 200,000 to 250,000 clones; 80% to 90% were seen once. This TCR derives from a man between 18 and 29 years old with acute COVID-19. The sequencing sample was made of PBMCs or T cells enriched from blood (not recorded which). The rearrangement links TRBV10-1 to TRBJ2-1, with 9 bases lining up with TRBD1. The CDR3 region is CASGKQGAADEQFF. The CDR3 DNA follows: TGCGCCAGCGGAAAACAGGGGGCTGCCGATGAGCAGTTCTTC.